The entry that follows covers one T cell receptor (beta chain) sequence. The antigen is unknown. Together with a sample-barcoded 5' primer, a J-beta primer mix was included in a second PCR lasting roughly 6 to 12 cycles. MiXCR, applied by TCRdb to the 5' RACE reads, yields one record per CDR3 protein. The sample includes more than 1,000,000 distinct CDR3 sequences, roughly 24% of them seen just once. This sample is part of a study of blood T cells in healthy people across ages. The study, taken as a whole, reports: The fall in TCR beta diversity per million T cells was roughly linear with age.

This sample was shared with a second study, whose subject was T cells of mothers and their children.

The sequence was collected from a girl aged 2 to 10 in good health. Sequenced sample: blood.

CDR3 bases: TGTGCCAGCAGTTACGATGTGTTACGGACCTACGAGCAGTACTTC. Protein product: CASSYDVLRTYEQYF. The chain links TRBV6-5 to TRBJ2-7; no clear D gene. Germline V gene data show CDR1 as MNHEY and CDR2 as SVGAGI. Trimming removed 2 bases from V and 2 bases from J, with 13 bases in between. This CDR3 region has 15 residues.